Reported below is one TCR beta chain. Its specificity is unknown. This specimen belongs to a study of cytomegalovirus exposure and HLA in healthy donors. Study at large: A data release that came early held some 79 million unique TCRs from HLA-typed donors.

Notes on the study in general: Earlier analysis looked at TCR beta V segments, and most were productive about 87% or about 30% of the time. It was taken for granted in presence/absence analyses that sequencing depth across donors was roughly uniform.

Nominal health characterized the donors when sampled, though unrecorded immune exposures were likely. The study ran its PCR with 60 Vbeta and 13 Jbeta primers. Clones were sequenced by immunoSEQ multiplex PCR, and TCRdb holds only the in-frame ones, with some missing. The sample records approximately 89,000 clones, less than 70% being singletons. This CDR3 has 15 residues. Trimming cost V 5 bases and J 4 bases, with 14 bases left between them. Germline V gene data show CDR1 as MNHEY and CDR2 as SMNVEV (reference sequence). The chain recombines TRBV27 with TRBJ2-2, with D hard to call. The TCR was taken from a female donor in good health and CMV-seronegative. Sequenced sample: PBMCs. CDR3 sequence: CASSQLDPPTGELFF. CDR3 bases: TGTGCCAGCAGTCAGCTAGATCCCCCCACCGGGGAGCTGTTTTTT.